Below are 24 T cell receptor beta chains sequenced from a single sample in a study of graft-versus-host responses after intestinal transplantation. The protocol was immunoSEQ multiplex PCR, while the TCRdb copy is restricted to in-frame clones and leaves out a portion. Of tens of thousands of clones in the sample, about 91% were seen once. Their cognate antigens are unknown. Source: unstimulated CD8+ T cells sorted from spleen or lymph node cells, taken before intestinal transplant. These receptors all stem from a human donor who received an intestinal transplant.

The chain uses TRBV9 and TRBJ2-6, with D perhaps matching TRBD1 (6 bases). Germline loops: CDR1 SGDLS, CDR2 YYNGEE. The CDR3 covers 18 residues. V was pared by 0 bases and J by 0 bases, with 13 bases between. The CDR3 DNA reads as TGTGCCAGCAGCGTAGCTCCCCAGGGGAGCTCTGGGGCCAACGTCCTGACTTTC. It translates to CASSVAPQGSSGANVLTF. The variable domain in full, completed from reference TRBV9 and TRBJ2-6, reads DSGVTQTPKHLITATGQRVTLRCSPRSGDLSVYWYQQSLDQGLQFLIQYYNGEERAKGNILERFSAQQFPDLHSELNLSSLELGDSALYFCASSVAPQGSSGANVLTFGAGSRLTVL.

The CDR3 spells CASSLHIGGNEKLFF. The DNA for the CDR3 is TGTGCCAGCAGCCTCCACATTGGGGGGAATGAAAAACTGTTTTTT. This chain links TRBV13 with TRBJ1-4, with a tentative D call TRBD1 (5 bases). Trimming removed 5 bases from V and 5 bases from J, with 15 bases in between. This CDR3 spans 15 amino acids. Germline CDR1 and CDR2: PRHDT and FYEKMQ (reference sequence).

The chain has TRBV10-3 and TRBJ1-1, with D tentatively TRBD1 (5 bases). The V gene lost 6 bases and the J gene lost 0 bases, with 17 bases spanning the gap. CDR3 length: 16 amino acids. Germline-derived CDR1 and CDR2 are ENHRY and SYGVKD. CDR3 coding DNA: TGTGCCATCAGAGACCCGGGGGTTGGGCTGAACACTGAAGCTTTCTTT. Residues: CAIRDPGVGLNTEAFF.

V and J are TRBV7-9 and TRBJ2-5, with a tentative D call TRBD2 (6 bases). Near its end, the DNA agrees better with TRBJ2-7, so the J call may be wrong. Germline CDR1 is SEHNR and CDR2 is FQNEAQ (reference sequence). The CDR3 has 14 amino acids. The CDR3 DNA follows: TGTGCCAGCAGCTTAGCGGGGGGAACCTACGAGCAGTACTTC. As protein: CASSLAGGTYEQYF.

The CDR3 is CASSSGGGGLSDEQFF. As DNA, the CDR3 is TGTGCCAGCAGCTCCGGTGGGGGGGGACTTTCCGATGAGCAGTTCTTC. The chain uses TRBV9 and TRBJ2-1, with 7 bases lining up with TRBD2. The J segment lost 8 bases and the V segment lost 4 bases, leaving 15 bases of the junction unmatched. The CDR3 sequence is 16 residues long. In germline, CDR1 is SGDLS, CDR2 YYNGEE.

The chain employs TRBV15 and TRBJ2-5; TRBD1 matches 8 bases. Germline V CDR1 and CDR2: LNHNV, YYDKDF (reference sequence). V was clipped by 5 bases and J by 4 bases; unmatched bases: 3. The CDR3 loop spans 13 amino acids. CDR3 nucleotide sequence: TGTGCCACCAGCGTACAGGGGGGAGAGACCCAGTACTTC. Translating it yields CATSVQGGETQYF.

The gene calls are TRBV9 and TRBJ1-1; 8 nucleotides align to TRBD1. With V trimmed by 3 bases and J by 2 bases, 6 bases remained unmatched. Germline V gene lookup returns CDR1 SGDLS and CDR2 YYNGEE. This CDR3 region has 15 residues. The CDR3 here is CASSASGTGNTEAFF. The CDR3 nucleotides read TGTGCCAGCAGCGCCAGCGGGACAGGAAACACTGAAGCTTTCTTT.

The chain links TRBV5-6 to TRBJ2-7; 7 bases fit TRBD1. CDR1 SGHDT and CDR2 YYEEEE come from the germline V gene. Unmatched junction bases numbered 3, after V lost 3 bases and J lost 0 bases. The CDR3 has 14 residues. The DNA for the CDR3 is TGTGCCAGCAGCTGGGACAGAAACTCCTACGAGCAGTACTTC. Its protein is CASSWDRNSYEQYF.

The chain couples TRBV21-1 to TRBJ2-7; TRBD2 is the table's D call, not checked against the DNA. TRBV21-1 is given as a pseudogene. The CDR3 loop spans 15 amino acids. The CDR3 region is CASSKGTSGTHEQYF. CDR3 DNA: TGTGCCAGCAGCAAAGGGACTAGCGGGACCCACGAGCAGTACTTC.

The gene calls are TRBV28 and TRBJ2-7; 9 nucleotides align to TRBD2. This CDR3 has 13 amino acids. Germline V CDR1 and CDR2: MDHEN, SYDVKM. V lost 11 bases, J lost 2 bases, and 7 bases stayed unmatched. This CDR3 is CAAGAGGPYEQYF. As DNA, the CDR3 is TGTGCCGCAGGAGCGGGAGGCCCCTACGAGCAGTACTTC. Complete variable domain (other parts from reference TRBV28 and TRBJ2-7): DVKVTQSSRYLVKRTGEKVFLECVQDMDHENMFWYRQDPGLGLRLIYFSYDVKMKEKGDIPEGYSVSREKKERFSLILESASTNQTSMYLCAAGAGGPYEQYFGPGTRLTVT.

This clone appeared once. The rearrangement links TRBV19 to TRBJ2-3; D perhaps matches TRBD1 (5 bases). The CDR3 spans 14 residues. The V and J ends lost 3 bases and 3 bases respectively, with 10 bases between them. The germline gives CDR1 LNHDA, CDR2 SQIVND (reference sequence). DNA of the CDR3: TGTGCCAGTAGTATGGGCACAGGTACAGATACGCAGTATTTT. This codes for CASSMGTGTDTQYF.

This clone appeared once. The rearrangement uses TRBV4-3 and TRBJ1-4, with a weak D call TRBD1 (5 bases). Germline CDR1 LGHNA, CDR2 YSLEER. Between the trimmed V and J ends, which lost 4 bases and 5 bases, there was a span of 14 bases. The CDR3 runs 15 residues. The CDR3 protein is CASSRTGGPNEKLFF. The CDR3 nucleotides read TGCGCCAGCAGCCGTACCGGGGGACCCAATGAAAAACTGTTTTTT.

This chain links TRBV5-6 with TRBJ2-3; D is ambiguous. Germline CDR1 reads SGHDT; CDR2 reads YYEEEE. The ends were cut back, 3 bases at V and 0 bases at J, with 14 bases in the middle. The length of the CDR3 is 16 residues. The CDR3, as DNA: TGTGCCAGCAGCTGGGCCGACGGCTTTAGCACAGATACGCAGTATTTT. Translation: CASSWADGFSTDTQYF.

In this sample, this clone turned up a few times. The CDR3, as DNA: TGTGCCAGCAGTGAAGGGCCGAACACTGAAGCTTTCTTT. It encodes CASSEGPNTEAFF. The chain couples TRBV6-1 to TRBJ1-1; D is uncertain. The CDR3 has 13 amino acids. Germline V gene sequence: CDR1 MNHNS, CDR2 SASEGT. V shed 1 base and J shed 1 base, with 4 bases lying between them.

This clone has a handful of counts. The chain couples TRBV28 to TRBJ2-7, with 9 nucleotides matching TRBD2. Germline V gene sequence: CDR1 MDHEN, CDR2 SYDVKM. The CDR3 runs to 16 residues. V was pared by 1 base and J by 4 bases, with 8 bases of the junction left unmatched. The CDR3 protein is CASSLLVSGSWYEQYF. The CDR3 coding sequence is TGTGCCAGCAGTTTATTGGTTAGCGGGAGCTGGTACGAGCAGTACTTC.

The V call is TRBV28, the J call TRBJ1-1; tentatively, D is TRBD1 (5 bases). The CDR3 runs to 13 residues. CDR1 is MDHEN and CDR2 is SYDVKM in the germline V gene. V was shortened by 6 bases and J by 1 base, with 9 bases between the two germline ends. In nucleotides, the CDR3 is TGTGCCAGCAGCCTGACAGCGAACACTGAAGCTTTCTTT. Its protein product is CASSLTANTEAFF.

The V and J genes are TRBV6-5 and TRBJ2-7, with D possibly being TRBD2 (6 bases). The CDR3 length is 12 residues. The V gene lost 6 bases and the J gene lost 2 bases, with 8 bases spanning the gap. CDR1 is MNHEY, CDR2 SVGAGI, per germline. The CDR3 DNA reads TGTGCCAGCAGCGGGGGACCCTACGAGCAGTACTTC. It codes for CASSGGPYEQYF.

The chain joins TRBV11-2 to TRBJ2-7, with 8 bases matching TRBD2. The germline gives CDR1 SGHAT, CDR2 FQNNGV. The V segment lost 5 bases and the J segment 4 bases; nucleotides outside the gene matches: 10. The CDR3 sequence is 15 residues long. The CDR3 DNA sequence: TGTGCCAGCAGCCTAGGAAGCGGGAGTGGGTACGAGCAGTACTTC. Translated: CASSLGSGSGYEQYF. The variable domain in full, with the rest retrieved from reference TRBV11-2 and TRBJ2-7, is EAGVAQSPRYKIIEKRQSVAFWCNPISGHATLYWYQQILGQGPKLLIQFQNNGVVDDSQLPKDRFSAERLKGVDSTLKIQPAKLEDSAVYLCASSLGSGSGYEQYFGPGTRLTVT.

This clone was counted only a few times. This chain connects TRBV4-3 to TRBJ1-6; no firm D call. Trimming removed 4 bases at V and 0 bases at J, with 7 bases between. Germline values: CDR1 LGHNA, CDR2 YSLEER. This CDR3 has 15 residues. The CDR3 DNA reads TGCGCCAGCAGCCCGAAGCTCTCCTATAATTCACCCCTCCACTTT. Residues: CASSPKLSYNSPLHF.

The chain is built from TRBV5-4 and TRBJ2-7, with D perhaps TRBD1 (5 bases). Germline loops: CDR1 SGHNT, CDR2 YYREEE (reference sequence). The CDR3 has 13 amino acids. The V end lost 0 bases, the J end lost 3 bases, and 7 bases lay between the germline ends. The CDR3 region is CASSLERGYEQYF. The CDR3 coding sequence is TGTGCCAGCAGCTTGGAAAGGGGCTACGAGCAGTACTTC.

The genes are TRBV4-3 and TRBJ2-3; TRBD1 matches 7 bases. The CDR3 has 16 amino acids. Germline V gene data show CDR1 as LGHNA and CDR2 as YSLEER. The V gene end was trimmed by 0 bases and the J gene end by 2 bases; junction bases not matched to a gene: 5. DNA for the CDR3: TGCGCCAGCAGCCAAGAGTTACAGGGGCTCACAGATACGCAGTATTTT. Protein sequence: CASSQELQGLTDTQYF.

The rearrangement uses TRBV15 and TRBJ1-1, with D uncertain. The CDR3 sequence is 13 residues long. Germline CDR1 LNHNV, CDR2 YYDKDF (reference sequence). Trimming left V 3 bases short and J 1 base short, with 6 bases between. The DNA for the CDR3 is TGTGCCACCAGCAGGTCATCGAACACTGAAGCTTTCTTT. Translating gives CATSRSSNTEAFF.

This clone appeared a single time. CDR3: CASSLFAREWLEAFF. CDR3 nucleotides: TGTGCCAGCAGTTTATTTGCGCGGGAATGGCTTGAAGCTTTCTTT. The rearrangement links TRBV28 to TRBJ1-1, with D unclear. The length of the CDR3 is 15 residues. Germline loops: CDR1 MDHEN, CDR2 SYDVKM. Trimming shortened V by 1 base and J by 7 bases, and 16 bases separated the two germline ends.

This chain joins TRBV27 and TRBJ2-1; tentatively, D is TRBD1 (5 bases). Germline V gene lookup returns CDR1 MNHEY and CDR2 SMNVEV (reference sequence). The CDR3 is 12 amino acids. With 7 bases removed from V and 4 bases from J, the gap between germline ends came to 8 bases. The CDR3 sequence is CASKTAYNEQFF. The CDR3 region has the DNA TGTGCCAGCAAGACAGCTTACAATGAGCAGTTCTTC.